A single sample is the source of the 27 T cell receptor beta chains below, sequenced in a study of beta chain features in type 1 diabetes (dated by TCRdb to the late 2010s). Libraries were built with the immunoSEQ multiplex PCR assay. The High Capacity cDNA Reverse Transcription Kit was used to reverse transcribe all of the isolated RNA, meaning that expressed TCRB transcripts were what got sequenced. Entries here come from immuneACCESS through TCRdb and include only in-frame sequences with V and J called. Some clones fail to appear in such tables; in the studies checked, an unresolved V gene covers under half of the shortfall, and the cause of the remainder is unknown. The sample data list some 270,000 clones, and approximately 8.1% of these were observed just once. Roughly 1% of the sample lies in the top ten. Sequencing was performed on central memory CD4+ T cells from blood. These receptors were taken from a woman aged 18-30 years in good health.

This clone was observed a few times. The rearrangement joins TRBV5-1 to TRBJ1-1; D is uncertain. Germline loops: CDR1 SGHRS, CDR2 YFSETQ. Trimming shortened V by 0 bases and J by 1 base, and 10 bases separated the two germline ends. The CDR3 has 15 amino acids. The chain's CDR3 is CASSLATSQNTEAFF. The CDR3 DNA follows: TGCGCCAGCAGCTTGGCGACTTCCCAGAACACTGAAGCTTTCTTT.

This chain links TRBV28 with TRBJ1-1, with 7 bases fitting TRBD1. CDR3 length: 16 residues. From germline, CDR1 is MDHEN and CDR2 SYDVKM. With V trimmed by 4 bases and J by 6 bases, 14 bases remained unmatched. CDR3 region: CASSWNLGTATPEAFF. The CDR3 DNA reads as TGTGCCAGCAGTTGGAACCTCGGGACAGCCACCCCTGAAGCTTTCTTT.

There are a few counts of this clone. The gene calls are TRBV5-4 and TRBJ2-3; 8 nucleotides align to TRBD2. The trim removed 4 bases at V and 1 base at J, leaving 8 bases unmatched. The CDR3 length is 16 residues. CDR1 and CDR2 (germline): SGHNT, YYREEE (reference sequence). DNA for the CDR3: TGTGCCAGCAGCCAGCCGGGACTAGACCGCACAGATACGCAGTATTTT. Its protein product is CASSQPGLDRTDTQYF.

This clone showed up just a few times. This rearrangement joins TRBV13 to TRBJ1-1; no firm D call. V shed 6 bases and J shed 6 bases, with 14 bases lying between them. This CDR3 is built from 13 residues. Germline V gives CDR1 PRHDT, CDR2 FYEKMQ (reference sequence). The CDR3 sequence: CASRYRDAAEAFF. The CDR3 region has the DNA TGTGCCAGCAGATATAGGGATGCGGCTGAAGCTTTCTTT.

This clone was detected ten times or more. The gene calls are TRBV28 and TRBJ1-1; 7 nucleotides line up with TRBD1. Germline assignment: CDR1 MDHEN and CDR2 SYDVKM. This CDR3 contains 12 residues. The V gene end was trimmed by 8 bases and the J gene end by 6 bases; junction bases not matched to a gene: 6. The CDR3 DNA reads TGTGCCAGCGGGAGACAGGGCGCTGAAGCTTTCTTT. This codes for CASGRQGAEAFF.

This clone was observed a few times. The chain has TRBV5-1 and TRBJ2-3; the match to TRBD2 covers 7 bases. The CDR3 has 15 amino acids. Per the germline V gene, CDR1 is SGHRS and CDR2 is YFSETQ. The V gene end was trimmed by 2 bases and the J gene end by 0 bases; junction bases not matched to a gene: 3. The CDR3 reads CASSFVGGSTDTQYF. As DNA, the CDR3 is TGCGCCAGCAGCTTCGTCGGGGGGAGCACAGATACGCAGTATTTT. Supplemented by reference TRBV5-1 and TRBJ2-3, the full variable domain reads KAGVTQTPRYLIKTRGQQVTLSCSPISGHRSVSWYQQTPGQGLQFLFEYFSETQRNKGNFPGRFSGRQFSNSRSEMNVSTLELGDSALYLCASSFVGGSTDTQYFGPGTRLTVL.

V gene TRBV19 combines with J gene TRBJ1-1; D is uncertain. The CDR3 covers 14 residues. Germline V gene sequence: CDR1 LNHDA, CDR2 SQIVND (reference sequence). Trimming stripped 3 bases from V and 3 bases from J, with 11 bases between. CDR3 loop: CASSIPRHHTEAFF. As DNA, the CDR3 is TGTGCCAGTAGTATCCCCCGACATCACACTGAAGCTTTCTTT.

This clone was observed a handful of times. In DNA form, the CDR3 reads TGTGCCAGCTCGCCGGACAGGACAACCGGGGAGCTGTTTTTT. It encodes CASSPDRTTGELFF. This chain connects TRBV18 to TRBJ2-2; TRBD1 matches at 7 bases. The ends lost 6 bases at V and 5 bases at J; junction bases unmatched: 6. This CDR3 region has 14 residues. Germline V gene lookup returns CDR1 KGHSH and CDR2 LQKENI.

This clone was found a few times. This sequence joins TRBV19 and TRBJ2-2; D is unclear. The CDR3 is 15 residues long. Germline CDR1 LNHDA, CDR2 SQIVND (reference sequence). V lost 1 base, J lost 4 bases, and 10 bases lay in between. CDR3 in amino acids: CASSIGGQLTGELFF. CDR3 nucleotides: TGTGCCAGTAGTATAGGTGGGCAGCTCACCGGGGAGCTGTTTTTT.

Only a few counts were recorded for this clone. The rearrangement links TRBV29-1 to TRBJ2-3; TRBD1 might be the D (5 bases). The CDR3 length is 16 residues. The germline V gene encodes CDR1 SQVTM and CDR2 ANQGSEA. V lost 6 bases and J 2 bases, leaving 21 bases between the germline ends. This CDR3 is CSVNTRVESPTDTQYF. The CDR3 DNA reads TGCAGCGTGAACACCAGGGTGGAGAGCCCCACAGATACGCAGTATTTT.

In its sample, this clone was seen a few times. The genes are TRBV29-1 and TRBJ2-1; 7 positions agree with TRBD1. Germline V gene data show CDR1 as SQVTM and CDR2 as ANQGSEA. The ends lost 7 bases at V and 0 bases at J; junction bases unmatched: 6. This CDR3 has 14 residues. Written as DNA, the CDR3 is TGCAGCGGCAGACAGGGAAGCTCCTACAATGAGCAGTTCTTC. Translation gives CSGRQGSSYNEQFF.

The CDR3 bases are TGTGCCAGCAGCGGGTCCAGGGAGTACACAGATACGCAGTATTTT. Encoded protein: CASSGSREYTDTQYF. V usage is TRBV25-1 and J usage is TRBJ2-3; D possibly matches TRBD1 or TRBD2 (5 bases each). In germline, CDR1 is MGHDK, CDR2 SYGVNS. The CDR3 sequence is 15 residues long. V lost 6 bases, J lost 2 bases, and 15 bases lay in between.

This chain joins TRBV28 and TRBJ1-6; the D gene is possibly TRBD1 (5 bases). Germline CDR1 MDHEN, CDR2 SYDVKM. The CDR3 is made up of 15 amino acids. V dropped 5 bases and J dropped 6 bases, with 14 bases sitting between them. CDR3 loop: CASSQTDTINSPLHF. CDR3 nucleotides: TGTGCCAGCAGTCAAACGGACACCATTAATTCACCCCTCCACTTT.

This clone has ten or more counts. The chain uses TRBV13 and TRBJ2-5; possible D gene TRBD1, 5 bases. The V gene's germline CDR1 is PRHDT and CDR2 FYEKMQ (reference sequence). The germline V and J ends were trimmed by 5 bases and 5 bases, with 12 bases remaining between them. The CDR3 covers 13 residues. CDR3 amino acids: CASSPRDGETQYF. CDR3 DNA sequence: TGTGCCAGCAGCCCCAGGGATGGGGAGACCCAGTACTTC.

The chain recombines TRBV28 with TRBJ2-7; perhaps D is TRBD1 or TRBD2 (5 bases each). The germline V and J ends were trimmed by 3 bases and 3 bases, with 18 bases remaining between them. The CDR3 length is 16 residues. The V gene's germline CDR1 is MDHEN and CDR2 SYDVKM. The CDR3 nucleotides read TGTGCCAGCAGTTTGGCTGGTCAGGGACCTATCTACGAGCAGTACGTC. Protein sequence: CASSLAGQGPIYEQYV.

This clone was counted only a few times. This chain connects TRBV29-1 to TRBJ2-5; the match to TRBD1 covers 9 bases. The J call is uncertain, as TRBJ2-7 better fits the DNA end. Germline lookup yields CDR1 SQVTM and CDR2 ANQGSEA. This CDR3 comprises 15 residues. In DNA, the CDR3 is TGCAGCGTTGAAGGTGGGGGACAGGGAGCCTACGAGCAGTACTTC. Its protein product is CSVEGGGQGAYEQYF.

This clone was found a few times. The rearrangement uses TRBV2 and TRBJ2-3; D remains unclear. Germline CDR1 and CDR2: SNHLY and FYNNEI. The CDR3 length is 15 residues. V lost 10 bases and J 0 bases, leaving 17 bases between the germline ends. The CDR3 loop reads CATSQDALSTDTQYF. The CDR3 DNA sequence: TGTGCCACCTCCCAGGACGCGCTTAGCACAGATACGCAGTATTTT.

This clone was recorded at least ten times. The CDR3 spells CASRESGEGEKLFF. The CDR3 DNA follows: TGTGCCAGCAGGGAATCAGGGGAGGGGGAAAAACTGTTTTTT. V gene TRBV6-6 combines with J gene TRBJ1-4, with D perhaps matching TRBD1 (6 bases). Germline V lookup: CDR1 MNHNY, CDR2 SVGAGI (reference sequence). Trimming took off 6 bases at V and 8 bases at J, with 16 bases between the two ends. This CDR3 has 14 amino acids.

This clone was counted ten times or more. This chain links TRBV14 with TRBJ2-1; D ambiguous. Germline V gene sequence: CDR1 SGHDN, CDR2 FVKESK. The CDR3 has 11 residues. V was shortened by 3 bases and J by 8 bases, with 5 bases between the two germline ends. CDR3 DNA: TGTGCCAGCAGCCAGTACGATGAGCAGTTCTTC. It codes for CASSQYDEQFF.

This clone was picked up a small number of times. This chain uses TRBV9 with TRBJ2-3; a possible D gene is TRBD2 (5 bases). The CDR3 length is 14 residues. V gave up 6 bases and J gave up 0 bases, with 11 bases separating them. CDR1 and CDR2 from the germline V gene are SGDLS and YYNGEE. The CDR3 protein is CASKPGVSTDTQYF. The DNA of the CDR3 is TGTGCCAGCAAACCCGGGGTTAGCACAGATACGCAGTATTTT.

The CDR3 spells CASSQVPGTNYGYTF. DNA of the CDR3: TGCGCCAGCAGCCAAGTTCCAGGGACTAACTATGGCTACACCTTC. The J gene is TRBJ1-2, the V gene TRBV4-3, with D perhaps matching TRBD1 (5 bases). V was trimmed by 1 base and J by 0 bases, leaving 9 bases between them. This CDR3 is 15 amino acids long. The germline V gene encodes CDR1 LGHNA and CDR2 YSLEER.

In this sample, this clone turned up a few times. The J gene is TRBJ2-3, the V gene TRBV27, with D maybe TRBD1 (5 bases). V was pared by 8 bases and J by 0 bases, with 12 bases between. Germline lookup yields CDR1 MNHEY and CDR2 SMNVEV (reference sequence). The CDR3 sequence is 14 residues long. CDR3 sequence reads: CASGKQVSTDTQYF. CDR3 DNA sequence: TGTGCCAGCGGTAAACAGGTCAGCACAGATACGCAGTATTTT.

V is TRBV6-5 and J is TRBJ1-2; TRBD1 agrees at 8 bases. The CDR3 runs to 13 residues. The V and J ends lost 6 bases and 5 bases, in that order; junction bases with no gene match: 5. Germline CDR1 is MNHEY and CDR2 is SVGAGI. The CDR3 is CASSSRQGYGYTF. The CDR3 nucleotides are TGTGCCAGCAGCTCAAGACAGGGGTATGGCTACACCTTC.

This chain connects TRBV19 to TRBJ1-2; 9 nucleotides align to TRBD1. V lost 8 bases, J lost 6 bases, and 7 bases stayed unmatched. Germline-derived CDR1 and CDR2 are LNHDA and SQIVND (reference sequence). The CDR3 runs 13 residues. Written as DNA, the CDR3 is TGTGCCAGTGTGGACAGGGGCTTCGATGGCTACACCTTC. It codes for CASVDRGFDGYTF.

The DNA of the CDR3 is TGTGCCAGCTCACCGACCCCTAGCACAGATACGCAGTATTTT. Translating gives CASSPTPSTDTQYF. The rearrangement joins TRBV18 to TRBJ2-3; D is uncertain. The CDR3 spans 14 residues. V lost 3 bases to trimming and J lost 0 bases, with 7 bases between them. Germline V gene data show CDR1 as KGHSH and CDR2 as LQKENI.

The sample holds one count of this clone. The CDR3 loop reads CASSVTGHTGELFF. In nucleotides, the CDR3 is TGTGCCAGCAGCGTTACAGGGCACACCGGGGAGCTGTTTTTT. The J gene is TRBJ2-2, the V gene TRBV9; tentative D call: TRBD1 (6 bases). V dropped 2 bases and J dropped 3 bases, with 8 bases sitting between them. The CDR3 loop spans 14 amino acids. CDR1 and CDR2 from the germline V gene are SGDLS and YYNGEE.

This clone was seen more than once but under ten times. This sequence joins TRBV9 and TRBJ2-3, with 10 bases matching TRBD2. Germline lookup yields CDR1 SGDLS and CDR2 YYNGEE. The CDR3 runs 14 residues. V trimming: 4 bases; J trimming: 4 bases; junction bases outside the gene matches: 3. The CDR3 DNA reads as TGTGCCAGCAGCCTGACTAGCGGGCCAGATACGCAGTATTTT. Protein product: CASSLTSGPDTQYF.